This T cell receptor beta chain was sequenced in a study of Graves' ophthalmopathy and Graves' hyperthyroidism. Study-level results: The model reached around 70% sensitivity and around 74% specificity for predicting ophthalmopathy progression. Thyroid clonotypes that were expanded above 0.001 frequency mostly also appeared in blood.

The TCR beta CDR3 regions underwent amplification from RNA transcripts. In the first round, RT-PCR was carried out with HTBI primers, and a multiplex PCR formed the second round. TCRdb fed the multiplex PCR reads into MiXCR, producing one record per CDR3 protein. The top ten clones hold roughly 2.6% of a sample with about 370,000 distinct CDR3 sequences, about 15% of them seen once. This clonotype was seen repeatedly, ten times or more. Its specificity is not known. This CDR3 has 8 amino acids. V was shortened by 6 bases and J by 8 bases, with 4 bases between the two germline ends. The germline gives CDR1 SQVTM, CDR2 ANQGSEA. No ophthalmopathy within 18 months of follow-up signified stable hyperthyroidism. It was on clinical symptoms, serum thyroxine, TRAb, thyroid ultrasound and orbital computed tomography that diagnosis relied.

Specimen: peripheral blood. The clonotype comes from an adult woman with stable Graves' hyperthyroidism. This rearrangement joins TRBV29-1 to TRBJ1-2, with D unresolved. Written as DNA, the CDR3 is TGCAGCGTCCCGGGCTACACCTTC. Translation gives CSVPGYTF.